The T cell receptor (beta chain) described here comes from a study of T cells in Graves' hyperthyroidism and ophthalmopathy. This CDR3 spans 16 amino acids. CDR1 is SGHTA and CDR2 is FQGTGA in the germline V gene. V was clipped by 5 bases and J by 0 bases; unmatched bases: 4. From RNA transcripts, TCR beta CDR3 regions were amplified. An initial round of RT-PCR targeting the TCR CDR3 relied on the HTBI primer set. TCRdb re-analysed the multiplex PCR reads in MiXCR, keeping a single row per CDR3 protein. Among about 200,000 distinct CDR3 sequences listed, about 16% were seen once. The receptor comes from a man aged 35 to 55 with Graves' hyperthyroidism. The J gene is TRBJ2-5, the V gene TRBV7-3, with TRBD2 matching 12 bases. Sequenced material: blood. Written as DNA, the CDR3 is TGTGCCAGCAGCCGACTAGCGGGGGCAAACCAAGAGACCCAGTACTTC. Amino acid sequence: CASSRLAGANQETQYF.